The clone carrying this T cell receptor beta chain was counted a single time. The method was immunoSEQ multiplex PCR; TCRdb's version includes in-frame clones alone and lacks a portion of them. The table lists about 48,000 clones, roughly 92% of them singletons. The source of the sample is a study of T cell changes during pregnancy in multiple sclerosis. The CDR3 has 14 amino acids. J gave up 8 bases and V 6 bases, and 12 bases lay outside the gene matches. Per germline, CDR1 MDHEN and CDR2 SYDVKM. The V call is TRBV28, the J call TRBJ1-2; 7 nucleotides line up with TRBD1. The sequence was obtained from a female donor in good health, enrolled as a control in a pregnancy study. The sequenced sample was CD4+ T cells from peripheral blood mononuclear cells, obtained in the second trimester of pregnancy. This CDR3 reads CASRRGTEGRGYTF. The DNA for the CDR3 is TGTGCCAGCAGACGCGGGACAGAGGGCAGGGGCTACACCTTC.